Shown below are 6 T cell receptor beta chains from a single sample sequenced in a study of blood T cell repertoires in COVID-19 (dated by TCRdb to the early 2020s). Libraries were constructed by the immunoSEQ multiplex PCR assay. In its TCRdb copy, this immuneACCESS table keeps in-frame sequences only and misses some clones. Where compared with another copy, unresolved V genes explain less than half of these, and the others have no known cause. In this sample the table shows around 140,000 clones, approximately 88% of which occur a single time. Of the sample, about 1.5% is held by the ten largest clones. The sample comprised peripheral blood. These receptors originate from a man aged 60 to 69 with acute or convalescent COVID-19.

V gene TRBV11-2 combines with J gene TRBJ2-5; D call uncertain. The CDR3 spans 13 residues. The V gene lost 4 bases and the J gene lost 0 bases, with 6 bases spanning the gap. Germline-derived CDR1 and CDR2 are SGHAT and FQNNGV. The CDR3 reads CASSSVNQETQYF. Here the CDR3 DNA reads TGTGCCAGCAGCTCGGTAAACCAAGAGACCCAGTACTTC.

This chain uses TRBV7-2 with TRBJ2-4; tentative D call: TRBD1 (7 bases). V dropped 4 bases and J dropped 8 bases, with 15 bases sitting between them. Germline V gives CDR1 SGHTA, CDR2 FQGNSA. This CDR3 is 14 amino acids long. The CDR3 spells CASSSPQGGHIQYF. In nucleotides, the CDR3 is TGTGCCAGCAGCTCCCCTCAGGGGGGCCACATTCAGTACTTC.

The genes are TRBV25-1 and TRBJ1-1, with a tentative D call TRBD1 (5 bases). Germline CDR1 is MGHDK and CDR2 is SYGVNS. The CDR3 consists of 13 residues. Trimming cost V 10 bases and J 4 bases, with 16 bases left between them. DNA of the CDR3: TGTGCCACGAAACGGGGGGGTGGCACTGAAGCTTTCTTT. It codes for CATKRGGGTEAFF.

The rearrangement uses TRBV14 and TRBJ2-3, with 7 bases lining up with TRBD2. The J segment lost 4 bases and the V segment lost 1 base, leaving 8 bases of the junction unmatched. Germline V CDR1 and CDR2: SGHDN, FVKESK. CDR3 size: 16 residues. The CDR3 protein is CASSQAVTGGADTQYF. The DNA for the CDR3 is TGTGCCAGCAGCCAAGCAGTCACGGGAGGTGCAGATACGCAGTATTTT.

The gene calls are TRBV6-9 and TRBJ2-1; TRBD2 matches 13 bases. In germline, CDR1 is MNHGY, CDR2 SVAAGI. The CDR3 length is 18 residues. J lost 8 bases, V lost 5 bases, and 15 bases had no gene match. The CDR3 DNA reads TGTGCCAGCAGTCGCTCAGCCCTACTAGCGGGAGGGGCATATGAGCAGTTCTTC. Its translation is CASSRSALLAGGAYEQFF.

The chain is built from TRBV5-4 and TRBJ1-2; 7 bases map to TRBD1. Germline V gives CDR1 SGHNT, CDR2 YYREEE (reference sequence). The CDR3 is 14 amino acids. With 4 bases clipped from V and 6 bases from J, the junction kept 9 bases outside the gene matches. Here the CDR3 DNA reads TGTGCCAGCAGCCAATTAACAGGGGTGAATGGCTACACCTTC. It codes for CASSQLTGVNGYTF.